Each of the 16 T cell receptor beta chains below was sequenced from the same sample in a study of T cells after yellow fever vaccination. From the 5' RACE reads, TCRdb called clonotypes with MiXCR, one entry per CDR3 protein. The sample includes some 600,000 distinct CDR3 sequences, roughly an eighth of them seen just once. Sequenced here: PBMCs, sampled on the day of the yellow fever booster vaccination. All receptors come from a man younger than 45 who received the YFV17D yellow fever vaccine.

This clonotype came up a few times. The chain is built from TRBV7-2 and TRBJ2-7; D is ambiguous. V was shortened by 11 bases and J by 0 bases, with 20 bases between the two germline ends. From germline, CDR1 is SGHTA and CDR2 FQGNSA. The CDR3 runs to 15 residues. The CDR3 reads CASEDGVSISYEQYF. The DNA of the CDR3 is TGTGCCTCCGAGGATGGAGTGTCCATCTCCTACGAGCAGTACTTC.

This chain links TRBV5-4 with TRBJ2-7, with 8 bases lining up with TRBD1. Germline lookup yields CDR1 SGHNT and CDR2 YYREEE (reference sequence). The V gene end was trimmed by 4 bases and the J gene end by 7 bases; junction bases not matched to a gene: 13. The CDR3 has 15 amino acids. The CDR3 DNA sequence: TGTGCCAGCAGCCCGTCCTGGACAGGGCAGGGAGAGCAGTACTTC. Protein sequence: CASSPSWTGQGEQYF.

This clonotype is a singleton in its sample. The chain employs TRBV10-3 and TRBJ2-7; D may correspond to TRBD1 or TRBD2 (6 bases each). V was trimmed by 7 bases and J by 5 bases, leaving 15 bases between them. Germline V gene data show CDR1 as ENHRY and CDR2 as SYGVKD. The CDR3 covers 13 residues. The CDR3 DNA reads TGTGCCATCACCGGGACATGGGAGGACGAGCAGTACTTC. The encoded protein is CAITGTWEDEQYF.

The chain uses TRBV6-1 and TRBJ2-1; 7 bases map to TRBD1. The CDR3 is 13 amino acids. V gave up 8 bases and J gave up 5 bases; unmatched junction bases: 6. Looked up from germline, CDR1 is MNHNS and CDR2 is SASEGT. CDR3 in DNA: TGTGCCAGCCGCGGTCAGGGGGACAATGAGCAGTTCTTC. Encoded protein: CASRGQGDNEQFF.

This clonotype was observed a few times. This chain joins TRBV27 and TRBJ1-6; D gene ambiguous. Germline CDR1 and CDR2: MNHEY and SMNVEV (reference sequence). With 6 bases removed from V and 0 bases from J, the gap between germline ends came to 15 bases. This CDR3 has 17 amino acids. The CDR3 DNA sequence: TGTGCCAGCAGGGATCGCTTCGGGAGCTCCTATAATTCACCCCTCCACTTT. As protein: CASRDRFGSSYNSPLHF.

With respect to this clonotype: One junction end does not reproduce the germline sequence, and a read error may be involved. V gene TRBV7-7 combines with J gene TRBJ2-5, with D unresolved. The germline V gene encodes CDR1 SSHAT and CDR2 FNYEAQ (reference sequence). The CDR3 is made up of 13 amino acids. This chain's CDR3 is CASSRVDQETQYF. The CDR3, as DNA: TGTGCTAGCAGTCGGGTGGATCAAGAGACCCAGTACTTC.

The chain uses TRBV4-3 and TRBJ2-3; D is perhaps TRBD2 (7 bases). V lost 3 bases, J lost 6 bases, and 16 bases lay in between. The V gene's germline CDR1 is LGHNA and CDR2 YSLEER. The CDR3 consists of 15 residues. CDR3 in DNA: TGCGCCAGCAGCCATCGTGAAGGGGGGGTCGATACGCAGTATTTT. As protein: CASSHREGGVDTQYF.

The rearrangement joins TRBV14 to TRBJ2-7; 7 bases map to TRBD1. V trimming: 3 bases; J trimming: 7 bases; junction bases outside the gene matches: 12. Germline V lookup: CDR1 SGHDN, CDR2 FVKESK. The CDR3 length is 15 residues. CDR3 in DNA: TGTGCCAGCAGCCACTTTCCAGGGGGTTTTGGTGAGCAGTACTTC. Its protein is CASSHFPGGFGEQYF.

This chain connects TRBV4-2 to TRBJ2-1; TRBD2 matches 14 bases. The CDR3 consists of 17 residues. J was trimmed by 9 bases and V by 2 bases; bases with no gene match: 9. CDR1 is LGHNA and CDR2 is YNFKEQ in the germline V gene. The CDR3 DNA sequence: TGTGCCAGCAGCCAACCGAGGGGACTAGCGGGAGATCGTGAGCAGTTCTTC. Protein sequence: CASSQPRGLAGDREQFF.

The table lists this clonotype with a few counts. The J gene is TRBJ2-7, the V gene TRBV27; D remains unclear. V was cut by 5 bases and J by 0 bases, with 17 bases left in between. The germline V gene encodes CDR1 MNHEY and CDR2 SMNVEV (reference sequence). The CDR3 spans 16 residues. CDR3 protein: CASSAVPAGSSYEQYF. The CDR3 nucleotides are TGTGCCAGCAGTGCCGTTCCTGCCGGGTCCTCCTACGAGCAGTACTTC.

This clonotype was recorded only once. The V and J genes are TRBV5-1 and TRBJ1-5; 11 bases match TRBD1. V was clipped by 3 bases and J by 5 bases; unmatched bases: 1. The V gene's germline CDR1 is SGHRS and CDR2 YFSETQ. This CDR3 spans 14 amino acids. CDR3 sequence: CASSSGQGDQPQHF. Written as DNA, the CDR3 is TGCGCCAGCAGCTCGGGACAGGGGGATCAGCCCCAGCATTTT. Based on the CDR3 plus reference TRBV5-1 and TRBJ1-5, the full variable domain is KAGVTQTPRYLIKTRGQQVTLSCSPISGHRSVSWYQQTPGQGLQFLFEYFSETQRNKGNFPGRFSGRQFSNSRSEMNVSTLELGDSALYLCASSSGQGDQPQHFGDGTRLSIL.

This clonotype was counted a few times. The rearrangement uses TRBV20-1 and TRBJ2-4; TRBD1 matches 7 bases. The V segment lost 6 bases and the J segment 0 bases; nucleotides outside the gene matches: 8. Germline CDR1 DFQATT, CDR2 SNEGSKA (reference sequence). The CDR3 is 15 amino acids. In nucleotides, the CDR3 is TGCAGTGCCGCAAGGGGGCCGGGAGCCAAAAACATTCAGTACTTC. Translation gives CSAARGPGAKNIQYF.

The chain couples TRBV6-5 to TRBJ2-3; unclear D gene. Germline loops: CDR1 MNHEY, CDR2 SVGAGI. The CDR3 contains 15 residues. V was cut by 0 bases and J by 0 bases, with 7 bases left in between. The CDR3 DNA reads as TGTGCCAGCAGTTACTCGCACATTAGCACAGATACGCAGTATTTT. Its translation: CASSYSHISTDTQYF.

This clonotype was seen many times. The chain links TRBV14 to TRBJ1-1; D gene unclear. The germline gives CDR1 SGHDN, CDR2 FVKESK. This CDR3 region has 13 residues. The ends were cut back, 1 base at V and 6 bases at J, with 9 bases in the middle. CDR3 sequence (DNA): TGTGCCAGCAGCCAAGGGGGATCGGCTGAAGCTTTCTTT. Translating it yields CASSQGGSAEAFF.

This clonotype was seen many times. This chain joins TRBV25-1 and TRBJ1-5, with 7 bases matching TRBD1. Germline assignment: CDR1 MGHDK and CDR2 SYGVNS. The CDR3 sequence is 14 residues long. Losses at the gene ends were 6 bases for V and 5 bases for J; bases not matched to a gene: 7. The DNA of the CDR3 is TGTGCCAGCAGGGAGACAGGGACGGATCAGCCCCAGCATTTT. Amino acid sequence: CASRETGTDQPQHF.

Notes on this clonotype: One junction end does not reproduce the germline sequence, and a read error may be involved. The chain recombines TRBV4-3 with TRBJ2-3; TRBD2 agrees at 12 bases. Germline CDR1 and CDR2: LGHNA and YSLEER. The length of the CDR3 is 17 residues. The CDR3 region is CAGSQDPTSGSRDTQYF. CDR3 DNA: TGCGCCGGCAGCCAAGACCCGACTAGCGGGAGTCGGGATACGCAGTATTTT.